A single sample gave rise to the 28 T cell receptor beta chains below, sequenced in a study of low-dose radiotherapy and immunotherapy resistance in tumors. First-strand cDNA relied on TRAV- and TRBV-specific primers spanning alpha and beta chains. For amplifying TCRs, the PCR ran for approximately 21 cycles with Phusion, which was used together with a constant-region primer and the adapter on the V primers. TCRdb re-called the reads with MiXCR, one entry per CDR3 protein. The sample has 45,000 or so distinct CDR3 sequences, less than 30% seen once. Time point reported: after trial treatment. Noted treatment: LDRT plus nivolumab, ipilimumab, low-dose cyclophosphamide and aspirin (RACIN trial). Sequenced here: PBMCs, sampled after low-dose radiotherapy plus immunotherapy. The receptor source for this set is a male donor with prostate cancer.

This clonotype was found many times. This rearrangement joins TRBV28 to TRBJ1-2, with D possibly matching TRBD1 (5 bases). The CDR3 spans 14 residues. Trimming removed 6 bases at V and 4 bases at J, with 15 bases between. Germline-derived CDR1 and CDR2 are MDHEN and SYDVKM. DNA for the CDR3: TGTGCCAGCAGGGCCACGGGGCCGGCCTATGGCTACACCTTC. As protein: CASRATGPAYGYTF.

This clonotype was counted at least ten times. The J gene is TRBJ1-5, the V gene TRBV19; 8 bases are a match to TRBD1. The CDR3 has 17 amino acids. J gave up 3 bases and V 1 base, and 8 bases lay outside the gene matches. CDR1 and CDR2 from the germline V gene are LNHDA and SQIVND (reference sequence). The DNA of the CDR3 is TGTGCCAGTAGTATAGGGGACAGGTCGTTATCCAATCAGCCCCAGCATTTT. This codes for CASSIGDRSLSNQPQHF.

This clonotype was recorded many times. The chain links TRBV12-5 to TRBJ2-7; 11 bases fit TRBD2. The CDR3 has 19 amino acids. Unmatched junction bases numbered 25, after V lost 11 bases and J lost 4 bases. Germline CDR1 LGHNT, CDR2 FRNRAP. This CDR3 is CACRPSELAGAPTHYEQYF. CDR3 sequence (DNA): TGTGCTTGCCGGCCCTCAGAACTAGCGGGAGCCCCAACTCATTACGAGCAGTACTTC.

There are many counts of this clonotype. The chain links TRBV6-2 or TRBV6-3 to TRBJ2-3, with D tentatively TRBD1 (5 bases). CDR3 length equals 14 residues. V lost 6 bases to trimming and J lost 5 bases, with 15 bases between them. Per the germline V gene, CDR1 is MNHEY and CDR2 is SVGEGT. In nucleotides, the CDR3 is TGTGCCAGCAGAATCCGAATGCAGGGAGATACGCAGTATTTT. This gives the protein CASRIRMQGDTQYF.

This clonotype has at least ten counts. V gene TRBV5-4 combines with J gene TRBJ2-1, with 7 bases identical to TRBD2. The CDR3 covers 15 residues. J lost 2 bases, V lost 1 base, and 3 bases had no gene match. Germline V CDR1 and CDR2: SGHNT, YYREEE (reference sequence). CDR3 sequence: CASSLPSGAYNEQFF. The CDR3 DNA reads as TGTGCCAGCAGCTTGCCAAGCGGGGCCTACAATGAGCAGTTCTTC.

Points on this clonotype: A far larger clone is just one base off, so this is likely a read error. The gene calls are TRBV18 and TRBJ2-1, with D maybe TRBD2 (6 bases). Germline CDR1 reads KGHSH; CDR2 reads LQKENI. The V end lost 2 bases, the J end lost 10 bases, and 18 bases lay between the germline ends. CDR3 length equals 15 residues. The CDR3 region has the DNA TGTGCCAGCTCACCAGGCGGCGGGACCCCGGGGGAGCAGTTCTTC. Translation gives CASSPGGGTPGEQFF.

The table lists this clonotype with many counts. The junction departs from germline at one end; a sequencing error may be responsible. The genes are TRBV7-8 and TRBJ2-1, with 12 bases matching TRBD2. This CDR3 is built from 15 residues. In germline, CDR1 is SGHVS, CDR2 FQNEAQ. The CDR3 is CASSLAGGPYYEQFF. The CDR3 nucleotides are TGTGCCAGCAGCCTAGCGGGAGGGCCATACTATGAGCAGTTCTTC.

This clonotype has at least ten counts. The chain combines TRBV27 with TRBJ2-7; maybe TRBD2 (6 bases). Trimming shortened V by 10 bases and J by 2 bases, and 18 bases separated the two germline ends. The CDR3 loop spans 14 amino acids. From germline, CDR1 is MNHEY and CDR2 SMNVEV (reference sequence). The DNA for the CDR3 is TGTGCCACCCGCCAAGGAGCGGGTACCTACGAGCAGTACTTC. Translated: CATRQGAGTYEQYF.

There are many counts of this clonotype. This chain connects TRBV25-1 to TRBJ2-7; D perhaps matches TRBD2 (6 bases). Trimming cost V 7 bases and J 2 bases, with 15 bases left between them. CDR3 length equals 14 residues. CDR1 and CDR2 from the germline V gene are MGHDK and SYGVNS. As DNA, the CDR3 is TGTGCCAGCAAACCGGACTATGCCACCTACGAGCAGTACTTC. Translated: CASKPDYATYEQYF.

This clonotype showed up many times. This chain uses TRBV28 with TRBJ1-5; 7 bases line up with TRBD1. Germline values: CDR1 MDHEN, CDR2 SYDVKM. With 5 bases clipped from V and 5 bases from J, the junction kept 3 bases outside the gene matches. The CDR3 contains 13 residues. The CDR3 bases are TGTGCCAGCAGTCCCGGGACAGATCAGCCCCAGCATTTT. It specifies CASSPGTDQPQHF.

In this sample, this clonotype turned up many times. The rearrangement links TRBV20-1 to TRBJ2-3; TRBD2 aligns across 9 bases. The CDR3 runs to 16 residues. Germline CDR1 reads DFQATT; CDR2 reads SNEGSKA (reference sequence). Germline trimming cut 3 bases from V and 2 bases from J; bases unmatched to any gene: 9. The CDR3 nucleotides read TGCAGTGCTAGGAGGCTAGCGGGGTGGACCACAGATACGCAGTATTTT. This gives the protein CSARRLAGWTTDTQYF.

This clonotype occurred many times. This rearrangement joins TRBV5-1 to TRBJ2-7; 10 bases map to TRBD1. Germline CDR1 and CDR2: SGHRS and YFSETQ. The CDR3 loop spans 14 amino acids. V was clipped by 3 bases and J by 3 bases; unmatched bases: 3. This chain's CDR3 is CASSSRTGGYEQYF. The CDR3 region has the DNA TGCGCCAGCAGCTCAAGGACAGGGGGCTACGAGCAGTACTTC.

This clonotype was recorded at least ten times. This chain uses TRBV21-1 with TRBJ1-3. TRBV21-1 is designated a pseudogene. This CDR3 is 15 amino acids long. The CDR3 nucleotides are TGTGCCAGCAGCAAAGGTCTGGGAGATGGAAACACCATATATTTT. Translation: CASSKGLGDGNTIYF.

This clonotype has more than one count but fewer than ten. This chain joins TRBV2 and TRBJ1-1; 9 positions match TRBD1. With V trimmed by 7 bases and J by 5 bases, 11 bases remained unmatched. The CDR3 has 15 residues. Germline CDR1 and CDR2: SNHLY and FYNNEI. The CDR3 sequence: CASNGDRAAGTEAFF. Here the CDR3 DNA reads TGTGCCAGCAATGGGGACAGGGCTGCCGGAACTGAAGCTTTCTTT. Filled out from reference TRBV2 and TRBJ1-1, the complete variable domain reads EPEVTQTPSHQVTQMGQEVILRCVPISNHLYFYWYRQILGQKVEFLVSFYNNEISEKSEIFDDQFSVERPDGSNFTLKIRSTKLEDSAMYFCASNGDRAAGTEAFFGQGTRLTVV.

The chain joins TRBV3-1 to TRBJ1-5, with D possibly matching TRBD1 (5 bases). The CDR3 is 15 amino acids. In germline, CDR1 is LGHDT, CDR2 YNNKEL (reference sequence). Trimming pared 0 bases from V and 7 bases from J, leaving 13 bases between. This CDR3 reads CASSQDGGAPQPQHF. The CDR3 DNA reads TGTGCCAGCAGCCAAGATGGGGGAGCGCCCCAGCCCCAGCATTTT. Full variable domain (missing parts from reference TRBV3-1 and TRBJ1-5): DTAVSQTPKYLVTQMGNDKSIKCEQNLGHDTMYWYKQDSKKFLKIMFSYNNKELIINETVPNRFSPKSPDKAHLNLHINSLELGDSAVYFCASSQDGGAPQPQHFGDGTRLSIL.

The chain is built from TRBV12-3 or TRBV12-4 and TRBJ2-2, with 7 bases identical to TRBD2. The CDR3 is 14 residues long. V lost 10 bases, J lost 5 bases, and 10 bases stayed unmatched. The CDR3 is CATRKGGSTGELFF. Here the CDR3 DNA reads TGTGCCACCCGCAAGGGAGGGTCAACCGGGGAGCTGTTTTTT.

This clonotype was seen ten or more times. V and J are TRBV4-2 and TRBJ2-5, with 13 bases fitting TRBD2. CDR1 and CDR2 (germline): LGHNA, YNFKEQ. Trimming at V came to 4 bases and at J to 4 bases, leaving 21 bases not matched to a gene. CDR3 length: 21 residues. The CDR3, as DNA: TGTGCCAGCAGCCTAAGATTAGCCGGGGGACTAGCGGGGCCGATGGGAGAGACCCAGTACTTC. Translation gives CASSLRLAGGLAGPMGETQYF.

At least ten counts were recorded for this clonotype. This chain uses TRBV10-3 with TRBJ1-1; the D gene is possibly TRBD1 (6 bases). The CDR3 contains 14 residues. CDR1 and CDR2 (germline): ENHRY, SYGVKD. V lost 3 bases to trimming and J lost 4 bases, with 12 bases between them. Here the CDR3 DNA reads TGTGCCATCAGTGAAGGGGGGCTTAGCACTGAAGCTTTCTTT. It translates to CAISEGGLSTEAFF.

Sample share makes this clonotype medium-sized. The CDR3 is CASSDGGGTSGGASSYNEQFF. The CDR3, as DNA: TGTGCCAGCAGCGACGGAGGGGGGACTAGCGGGGGGGCCTCCTCCTACAATGAGCAGTTCTTC. The chain combines TRBV9 with TRBJ2-1, with TRBD2 matching 16 bases. Germline values: CDR1 SGDLS, CDR2 YYNGEE. The V and J ends lost 3 bases and 0 bases, in that order; junction bases with no gene match: 12. The CDR3 extends over 21 amino acids.

This clonotype was seen many times. This chain connects TRBV29-1 to TRBJ2-7; D not certain. The germline gives CDR1 SQVTM, CDR2 ANQGSEA. This CDR3 is built from 11 residues. V was clipped by 5 bases and J by 9 bases, with 14 bases between them. CDR3 in DNA: TGCAGCGTTACCGCCTCGTGGGGGCAGTACTTC. Translating gives CSVTASWGQYF.

About this clonotype itself: This probably arose from a read error, given a far larger clone one base away. The chain recombines TRBV5-1 with TRBJ2-1; 8 bases fit TRBD1. This CDR3 comprises 13 residues. V dropped 3 bases and J dropped 10; count of bases not matched to a gene: 6. Germline CDR1 SGHRS, CDR2 YFSETQ. CDR3 in amino acids: CASSSQGVSEQFF. The CDR3 DNA follows: TGCGCCAGCAGCTCACAGGGGGTGAGCGAGCAGTTCTTC.

The rearrangement uses TRBV10-3 and TRBJ1-1; 9 bases fit TRBD1. V lost 6 bases to trimming and J lost 0 bases; unmatched junction nucleotides: 5. The germline gives CDR1 ENHRY, CDR2 SYGVKD. CDR3 length: 15 residues. CDR3 loop: CAIRAGQGMNTEAFF. The DNA of the CDR3 is TGTGCCATCAGAGCGGGACAGGGAATGAACACTGAAGCTTTCTTT.

The chain is built from TRBV6-2 or TRBV6-3 and TRBJ1-1, with D uncertain. Trimming pared 5 bases from V and 4 bases from J, leaving 14 bases between. This CDR3 is built from 14 residues. CDR1 is MNHEY, CDR2 SVGEGT, per germline. CDR3 in amino acids: CASSPRMVGTEAFF. CDR3 DNA sequence: TGTGCCAGCAGTCCCCGAATGGTGGGCACTGAAGCTTTCTTT.

This clonotype was recorded at least ten times. The chain uses TRBV20-1 and TRBJ1-2; tentatively, D is TRBD1 (5 bases). There are 13 residues in the CDR3. Germline V gene sequence: CDR1 DFQATT, CDR2 SNEGSKA (reference sequence). V lost 0 bases, J lost 4 bases, and 9 bases lay in between. The DNA of the CDR3 is TGCAGTGCTAGAGATCGGCAGGGCTATGGCTACACCTTC. Amino acid sequence: CSARDRQGYGYTF.

In this sample, this clonotype turned up many times. The chain links TRBV12-3 or TRBV12-4 to TRBJ2-1; 8 bases fit TRBD2. The CDR3 runs to 15 residues. V shed 7 bases, J shed 2 bases, and the junction held 7 bases outside the gene matches. The CDR3 sequence: CASIWGTRAYNEQFF. The CDR3 DNA sequence: TGTGCCAGCATCTGGGGGACTAGAGCCTACAATGAGCAGTTCTTC.

This clonotype has at least ten counts. The chain employs TRBV6-6 and TRBJ1-1, with D uncertain. The CDR3 covers 15 residues. V lost 6 bases, J lost 6 bases, and 20 bases lay in between. Germline V gene lookup returns CDR1 MNHNY and CDR2 SVGAGI (reference sequence). Here the CDR3 DNA reads TGTGCCAGCAGCCGGACGGATAGTGTGAGCCCTGAAGCTTTCTTT. Translation: CASSRTDSVSPEAFF.

The J gene is TRBJ2-3, the V gene TRBV25-1, with D unclear. The CDR3 consists of 12 residues. Germline V gene sequence: CDR1 MGHDK, CDR2 SYGVNS. V gave up 6 bases and J gave up 1 base, with 5 bases separating them. CDR3 sequence reads: CASRSRTDTQYF. The CDR3 DNA reads TGTGCCAGCAGGAGCCGCACAGATACGCAGTATTTT. The full variable domain, in which reference TRBV25-1 and TRBJ2-3 provide the parts outside the CDR3, is EADIYQTPRYLVIGTGKKITLECSQTMGHDKMYWYQQDPGMELHLIHYSYGVNSTEKGDLSSESTVSRIRTEHFPLTLESARPSHTSQYLCASRSRTDTQYFGPGTRLTVL.

This clonotype was seen a handful of times. This chain uses TRBV9 with TRBJ1-2; TRBD1 matches 9 bases. This CDR3 has 15 residues. V shed 2 bases and J 7 bases; nucleotides not matched to a gene: 9. The V gene's germline CDR1 is SGDLS and CDR2 YYNGEE. CDR3 protein: CASSVPGQGNRGYTF. DNA of the CDR3: TGTGCCAGCAGCGTTCCGGGACAGGGAAATCGTGGCTACACCTTC.